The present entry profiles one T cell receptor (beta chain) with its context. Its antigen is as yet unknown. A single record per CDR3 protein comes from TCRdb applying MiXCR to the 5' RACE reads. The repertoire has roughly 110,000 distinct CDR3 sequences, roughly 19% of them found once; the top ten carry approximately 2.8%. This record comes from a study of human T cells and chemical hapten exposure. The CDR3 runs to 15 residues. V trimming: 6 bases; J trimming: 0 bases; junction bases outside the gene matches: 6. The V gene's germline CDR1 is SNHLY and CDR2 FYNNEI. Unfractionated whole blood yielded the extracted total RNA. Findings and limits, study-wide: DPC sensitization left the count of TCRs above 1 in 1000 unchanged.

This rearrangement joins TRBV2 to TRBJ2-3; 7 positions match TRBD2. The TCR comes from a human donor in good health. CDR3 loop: CASSSGRGSTDTQYF. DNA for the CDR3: TGTGCCAGCAGCTCAGGGAGGGGTAGCACAGATACGCAGTATTTT.